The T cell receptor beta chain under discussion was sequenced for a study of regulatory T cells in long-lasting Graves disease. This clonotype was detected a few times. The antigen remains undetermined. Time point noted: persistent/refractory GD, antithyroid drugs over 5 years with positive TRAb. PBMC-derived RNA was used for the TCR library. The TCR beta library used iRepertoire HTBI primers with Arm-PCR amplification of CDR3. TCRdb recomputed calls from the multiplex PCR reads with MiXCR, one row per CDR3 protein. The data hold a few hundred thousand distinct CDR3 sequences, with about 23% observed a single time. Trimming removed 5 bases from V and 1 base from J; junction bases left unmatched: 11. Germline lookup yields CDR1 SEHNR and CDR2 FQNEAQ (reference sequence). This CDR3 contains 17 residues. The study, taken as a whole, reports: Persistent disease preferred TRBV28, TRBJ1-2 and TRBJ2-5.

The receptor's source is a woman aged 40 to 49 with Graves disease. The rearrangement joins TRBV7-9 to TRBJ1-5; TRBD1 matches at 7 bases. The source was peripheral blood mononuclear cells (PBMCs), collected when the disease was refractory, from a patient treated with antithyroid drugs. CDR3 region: CASSPDRVGVSNQPQHF. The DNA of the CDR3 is TGTGCCAGCAGCCCCGACAGGGTCGGCGTAAGCAATCAGCCCCAGCATTTT.